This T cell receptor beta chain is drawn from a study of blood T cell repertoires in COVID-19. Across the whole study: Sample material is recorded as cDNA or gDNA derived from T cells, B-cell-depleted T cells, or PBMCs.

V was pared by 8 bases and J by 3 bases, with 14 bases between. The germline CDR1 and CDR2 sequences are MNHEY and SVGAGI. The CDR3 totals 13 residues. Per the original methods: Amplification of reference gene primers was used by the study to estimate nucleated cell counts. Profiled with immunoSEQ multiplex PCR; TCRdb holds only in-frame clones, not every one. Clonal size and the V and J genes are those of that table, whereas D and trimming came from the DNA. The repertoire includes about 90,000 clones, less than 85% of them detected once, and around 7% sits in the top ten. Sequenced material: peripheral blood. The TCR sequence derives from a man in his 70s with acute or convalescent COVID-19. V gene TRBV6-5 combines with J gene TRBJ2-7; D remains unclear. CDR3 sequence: CASGRQVYYEQYF. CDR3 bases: TGTGCCAGCGGTCGGCAGGTGTACTACGAGCAGTACTTC.